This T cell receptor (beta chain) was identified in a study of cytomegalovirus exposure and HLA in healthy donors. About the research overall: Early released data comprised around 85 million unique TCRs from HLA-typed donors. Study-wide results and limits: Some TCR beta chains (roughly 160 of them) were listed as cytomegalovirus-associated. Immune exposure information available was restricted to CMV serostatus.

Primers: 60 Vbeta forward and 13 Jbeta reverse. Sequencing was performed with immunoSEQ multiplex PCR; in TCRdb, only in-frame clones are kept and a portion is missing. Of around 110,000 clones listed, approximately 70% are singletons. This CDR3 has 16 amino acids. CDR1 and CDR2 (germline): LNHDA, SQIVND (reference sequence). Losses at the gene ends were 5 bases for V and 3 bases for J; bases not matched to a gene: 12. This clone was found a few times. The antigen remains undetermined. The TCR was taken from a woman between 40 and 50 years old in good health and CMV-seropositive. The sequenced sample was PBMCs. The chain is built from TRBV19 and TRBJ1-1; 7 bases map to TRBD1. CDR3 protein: CASSSLGQSGDTEAFF. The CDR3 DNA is TGTGCCAGTAGTTCCCTGGGACAGTCGGGGGACACTGAAGCTTTCTTT. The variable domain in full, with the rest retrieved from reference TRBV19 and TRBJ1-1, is DGGITQSPKYLFRKEGQNVTLSCEQNLNHDAMYWYRQDPGQGLRLIYYSQIVNDFQKGDIAEGYSVSREKKESFPLTVTSAQKNPTAFYLCASSSLGQSGDTEAFFGQGTRLTVV.